This TCR beta chain is from a study of T-cell memory formation after mild COVID-19. Germline loops: CDR1 SGHRS, CDR2 YFSETQ. The CDR3 contains 11 residues. cDNA libraries for TCR alpha and TCR beta, carrying sample barcodes and UMIs, came from 5'RACE with constant-segment primers. TCRdb reprocessed the 5' RACE reads via MiXCR and lists one record per CDR3 protein. Here the sample spans 350,000 to 500,000 distinct CDR3 sequences, 20% being singletons. This clonotype was observed a handful of times. One end of the junction does not line up with germline, which may come from a read error. The clonotype was recovered from an adult woman who had mild COVID-19 (a few samples of this study predate the infection). Cell type and time point are not known. Sample: PBMCs or a T cell subset sorted from them (not recorded which). The rearrangement uses TRBV5-1 and TRBJ2-7; 10 bases line up with TRBD2. In DNA, the CDR3 is TGCGCCAGCAGCAGGGGACTAGCGCTCTCTTTC. This encodes CASSRGLALSF.